A selection of T cell receptor beta chains follows, all from one sample in a study of T cell clonotyping in hematopoietic cell transplantation. TCRdb's copy holds only in-frame clones and misses some; the assay was immunoSEQ multiplex PCR. The sample holds some 5,000 clones; about 90% are singletons and the top ten take about 4.7%. The sequenced sample was peripheral blood mononuclear cells. These receptor sequences come from a man between 35 and 55 years old in good health. Some clones in this sample may be carry-over from other donors' samples. The CDR3 runs from the conserved cysteine through the conserved F or W. D genes are given only for firm matches. Size tells how often a clone was seen (once, few, many) or the class of an expanded clone, and some rows leave it out.

cdr3_length d_call j_call clone_size v_call cdr3_aa cdr3_nt
12 TRBD1 TRBJ1-1 - TRBV9 CASSTGQGEAFF TGTGCCAGCAGCACTGGACAGGGTGAAGCTTTCTTT
15 TRBD1 TRBJ2-1 - TRBV29-1 CSAPGQGSAYNEQFF TGCAGCGCCCCGGGACAGGGAAGTGCCTACAATGAGCAGTTCTTC
15 - TRBJ2-7 - TRBV4-2 CASSQASGASYEQYF TGTGCCAGCAGCCAGGCCTCTGGGGCTTCCTACGAGCAGTACTTC
14 TRBD2 TRBJ2-7 - TRBV5-5 CASSLKAGGGEQYF TGTGCCAGCAGCTTGAAGGCGGGGGGCGGCGAGCAGTACTTC
16 - TRBJ2-7 - TRBV16 CASSLTGGLYLREQYF TGTGCCAGCAGCCTCACAGGAGGATTATACCTACGAGAGCAGTACTTC
20 - TRBJ2-2 - TRBV7-3 CASSLGLGSRTGLNTGELFF TGTGCCAGCAGCTTAGGGCTAGGTTCCCGCACCGGGTTAAACACCGGGGAGCTGTTTTTT
14 - TRBJ2-6 - TRBV9 CASSVISGANVLTF TGTGCCAGCAGCGTTATCTCTGGGGCCAACGTCCTGACTTTC
13 - TRBJ1-5 - TRBV27 CASSLFIGQPQHF TGTGCCAGCAGTTTATTCATAGGACAGCCCCAGCATTTT
13 TRBD1 TRBJ1-1 - TRBV7-6 CASSSGTGSSAFF TGTGCCAGCAGCTCCGGGACAGGGTCTTCAGCTTTCTTT
15 - TRBJ2-7 - TRBV4-3 CASSQGASLGYEQYF TGCGCCAGCAGCCAAGGGGCGTCGTTGGGCTACGAGCAGTACTTC
15 - TRBJ1-2 - TRBV14 CASSHLIGRTGGYTF TGTGCCAGCAGCCATTTGATTGGCAGGACTGGTGGCTACACCTTC
15 - TRBJ2-6 - TRBV25-1 CASSGVSAGANVLTF TGTGCCAGCAGTGGCGTAAGTGCTGGGGCCAACGTCCTGACTTTC
15 TRBD2 TRBJ2-1 - TRBV2 CASSISGGENNEQFF TGTGCCAGTTCGATAAGCGGGGGGGAAAACAATGAGCAGTTCTTC
15 - TRBJ1-1 - TRBV7-9 CASSSLGLQRAEAFF TGTGCCAGCAGCAGTTTGGGGTTACAACGGGCTGAAGCTTTCTTT
18 TRBD1 TRBJ2-3 - TRBV7-2 CASSLRRGTGMITDTQYF TGTGCCAGCAGCTTAAGAAGGGGGACAGGGATGATCACAGATACGCAGTATTTT
16 TRBD2 TRBJ2-4 - TRBV6-5 CASSSLAGGRQNIQYF TGTGCCAGCAGTTCACTAGCGGGAGGTCGTCAAAACATTCAGTACTTC
14 - TRBJ2-5 - TRBV7-8 CASSLDGPWVTQYF TGTGCCAGCAGCTTAGATGGCCCCTGGGTGACCCAGTACTTC
14 TRBD2 TRBJ2-7 - TRBV7-2 CASSLLAGPYEQYF TGTGCCAGCAGCTTACTAGCGGGCCCATACGAGCAGTACTTC
14 - TRBJ1-1 - TRBV7-9 CASSLVRYNTEAFF TGTGCCAGCAGCTTAGTTAGGTATAACACTGAAGCTTTCTTT
16 TRBD1 TRBJ1-5 few TRBV27 CASRPTSGGSNQPQHF TGTGCCAGCAGGCCTACTTCAGGGGGGAGCAATCAGCCCCAGCATTTT
15 TRBD2 TRBJ2-1 - TRBV7-2 CASSLASGWGDEQFF TGTGCCAGCAGCTTGGCTAGCGGGTGGGGGGATGAGCAGTTCTTC
14 - TRBJ1-1 - TRBV29-1 CSVDKTWDRTEAFF TGCAGCGTTGACAAAACCTGGGATAGGACTGAAGCTTTCTTT
12 - TRBJ1-1 - TRBV5-1 CASSLVGRDAFF TGCGCCAGCAGCTTGGTGGGCAGGGATGCTTTCTTT
13 TRBD1 TRBJ2-1 few TRBV5-1 CASSLEGQGLQFF TGCGCCAGCAGCTTGGAGGGACAGGGGCTCCAGTTCTTC
13 TRBD1 TRBJ1-1 - TRBV5-4 CASSIQGSKEAFF TGTGCCAGCAGCATACAGGGGAGTAAAGAAGCTTTCTTT
17 TRBD2 TRBJ2-1 - TRBV5-1 CASSYSSGVSSYNEQFF TGCGCCAGCAGCTACTCTAGCGGGGTCAGCTCCTACAATGAGCAGTTCTTC
16 TRBD2 TRBJ2-3 - TRBV5-1 CASSLASGTFTDTQYF TGCGCCAGCAGCTTGGCTAGCGGGACTTTCACAGATACGCAGTATTTT
15 - TRBJ1-5 - TRBV19 CASSIPGTVNQPQHF TGTGCCAGTAGTATACCCGGGACGGTGAATCAGCCCCAGCATTTT
15 TRBD1 TRBJ1-6 - TRBV14 CASSLSTGIGSPLHF TGTGCCAGCAGTCTTTCGACAGGGATCGGTTCACCCCTCCACTTT
15 - TRBJ2-7 - TRBV2 CASSPRVRGSYEQYF TGTGCCAGCAGTCCCCGGGTACGAGGTTCCTACGAGCAGTACTTC
14 - TRBJ1-1 - TRBV4-2 CASSQVTTDLEAFF TGTGCCAGCAGCCAAGTGACCACCGACCTTGAAGCTTTCTTT
17 - TRBJ1-5 - TRBV4-1 CASSQDLRVVSNQPQHF TGCGCCAGCAGCCAAGATCTGAGGGTTGTTAGCAATCAGCCCCAGCATTTT
12 TRBD1 TRBJ2-7 - TRBV29-1 CSVHTGGYEQYF TGCAGCGTTCATACAGGGGGGTACGAGCAGTACTTC
12 - TRBJ1-2 few TRBV27 CASSYQGNGYTF TGTGCCAGCAGTTATCAGGGAAATGGCTACACCTTC
10 - TRBJ1-3 - TRBV19 CASTKYTIYF TGTGCCAGTACCAAGTACACCATATATTTT
15 TRBD1 TRBJ2-5 - TRBV5-6 CASSPLTGGRETQYF TGTGCCAGCAGCCCCCTGACAGGGGGCAGGGAGACCCAGTACTTC
12 TRBD1 TRBJ2-3 - TRBV27 CASTRPGGTQYF TGTGCCAGCACCCGGCCAGGGGGTACGCAGTATTTT
14 - TRBJ2-3 - TRBV9 CASSARQSTDTQYF TGTGCCAGCAGCGCACGACAGAGCACAGATACGCAGTATTTT
15 - TRBJ2-4 - TRBV7-9 CASSRTGTAKNIQYF TGTGCCAGCAGCCGCACCGGGACAGCCAAAAACATTCAGTACTTC
17 - TRBJ2-2 - TRBV2 CASSFSLGTANTGELFF TGTGCCAGCAGTTTTTCACTCGGGACGGCGAACACCGGGGAGCTGTTTTTT
15 TRBD1 TRBJ2-7 once TRBV6-5 CASSPNRGLSYEQYF TGTGCCAGCAGTCCTAACAGGGGTTTATCCTACGAGCAGTACTTC
13 TRBD2 TRBJ2-7 - TRBV27 CASRLAGGSEQYF TGTGCCAGCAGACTAGCGGGAGGGAGCGAGCAGTACTTC
14 - TRBJ1-2 - TRBV5-6 CASSWSGSQAGYTF TGTGCCAGCAGCTGGTCCGGGAGCCAGGCGGGCTACACCTTC
16 - TRBJ1-2 - TRBV15 CATSRDLGQRNYGYTF TGTGCCACCAGCAGAGATCTAGGACAGCGGAACTATGGCTACACCTTC
14 - TRBJ2-1 - TRBV7-3 CASSFSGNRNEQFF TGTGCCAGCAGCTTTTCCGGGAATCGCAATGAGCAGTTCTTC
14 - TRBJ1-3 - TRBV19 CASSKDAAGNTIYF TGTGCCAGTAGTAAGGACGCGGCTGGAAACACCATATATTTT
15 - TRBJ2-3 - TRBV9 CASTPGSTPTDTQYF TGTGCCAGCACCCCTGGGTCCACCCCCACAGATACGCAGTATTTT
14 TRBD1 TRBJ1-1 - TRBV9 CASSATIQGALAFF TGTGCCAGCAGCGCAACAATACAGGGGGCCCTGGCTTTCTTT
17 TRBD1 TRBJ1-5 - TRBV7-2 CASSLIFRQGRNQPQHF TGTGCCAGCAGCCTAATATTTAGACAGGGTCGGAATCAGCCCCAGCATTTT
15 TRBD1 TRBJ2-5 - TRBV11-3 CASMPGQGAWETQYF TGTGCCAGCATGCCCGGACAGGGGGCGTGGGAGACCCAGTACTTC
14 - TRBJ1-1 - TRBV4-3 CASSQGGAGTEAFF TGCGCCAGCAGCCAAGGGGGCGCGGGGACTGAAGCTTTCTTT
15 TRBD2 TRBJ2-1 - TRBV27 CASSSRTSGSTEQFF TGTGCCAGCAGTTCCAGGACTAGCGGGAGTACTGAGCAGTTCTTC
13 - TRBJ2-7 once TRBV7-2 CASSPSADYEQYF TGTGCCAGCAGCCCCTCGGCCGACTACGAGCAGTACTTC
12 - TRBJ1-2 - TRBV5-6 CASSPGVYGYTF TGTGCCAGCAGCCCGGGGGTATATGGCTACACCTTC